The next 24 T cell receptor beta chains were all read from a single sample in a study of memory CD4+ T cells and cytomegalovirus serostatus. The table came from immunoSEQ multiplex PCR; TCRdb's copy has only in-frame clones and leaves some out. The sample carries approximately 40,000 clones, around 78% recorded once. Single viable CD3+CD4+CD8-CD45RO+ cells were sorted as the memory CD4+ T cells. Specimen: memory CD4+ T cells from blood. Receptors originate from an adult in good health and CMV-seronegative.

The gene calls are TRBV6-6 and TRBJ1-4; D is possibly TRBD1 (6 bases). Germline loops: CDR1 MNHNY, CDR2 SVGAGI (reference sequence). Between the trimmed V and J ends, which lost 2 bases and 16 bases, there was a span of 17 bases. The CDR3 consists of 13 residues. The CDR3 sequence is CASSYEGELVAFF. The CDR3 DNA reads as TGTGCCAGCAGTTACGAGGGGGAATTGGTAGCGTTTTTT.

The genes are TRBV19 and TRBJ2-7, with 7 bases fitting TRBD1. The CDR3 contains 14 residues. The germline V gene encodes CDR1 LNHDA and CDR2 SQIVND (reference sequence). The V and J ends lost 10 bases and 5 bases, in that order; junction bases with no gene match: 14. The CDR3 is CATLRRQGVNEQYF. The CDR3 region has the DNA TGTGCCACCCTCCGTCGTCAGGGGGTCAACGAGCAGTACTTC.

The CDR3 loop reads CASSPPGTRMGEQYF. The CDR3 DNA reads TGTGCCAGCAGTCCCCCCGGGACTAGAATGGGGGAGCAGTACTTC. The chain is built from TRBV6-5 and TRBJ2-7, with 8 nucleotides matching TRBD2. The CDR3 spans 15 residues. Per the germline V gene, CDR1 is MNHEY and CDR2 is SVGAGI. The trim removed 5 bases at V and 7 bases at J, leaving 13 bases unmatched.

The V gene is TRBV7-9, the J gene TRBJ1-5, with 9 nucleotides matching TRBD1. V dropped 5 bases and J dropped 5; count of bases not matched to a gene: 4. This CDR3 spans 14 amino acids. Germline V lookup: CDR1 SEHNR, CDR2 FQNEAQ (reference sequence). CDR3 loop: CASSPDRGDQPQHF. CDR3 coding DNA: TGTGCCAGCAGCCCAGACAGGGGGGATCAGCCCCAGCATTTT.

The rearrangement joins TRBV6-6 to TRBJ1-2; D is possibly TRBD1 (6 bases). Germline assignment: CDR1 MNHNY and CDR2 SVGAGI (reference sequence). Between the trimmed V and J ends, which lost 7 bases and 7 bases, there was a span of 25 bases. The CDR3 length is 16 residues. The CDR3 DNA reads TGTGCCAGCATGGGTCCGGACAGAGGGGCAAGGGGTGGCTACACCTTC. Translating it yields CASMGPDRGARGGYTF.

As for this clone: This same CDR3 is encoded by further DNA sequences in the sample. This chain uses TRBV9 with TRBJ1-2, with D unresolved. Trimming left V 0 bases short and J 2 bases short, with 5 bases between. The CDR3 contains 13 residues. Germline V gene lookup returns CDR1 SGDLS and CDR2 YYNGEE. The CDR3 loop is CASSVAENYGYTF. CDR3 nucleotide sequence: TGTGCCAGCAGCGTAGCAGAGAACTATGGCTACACCTTC.

The gene calls are TRBV5-4 and TRBJ1-2; 7 positions agree with TRBD1. The CDR3 loop spans 14 amino acids. V gave up 5 bases and J gave up 8 bases; unmatched junction bases: 12. CDR1 is SGHNT, CDR2 YYREEE, per germline (reference sequence). This CDR3 is CASSKRDRAGGYTF. DNA for the CDR3: TGTGCCAGCAGTAAACGCGACAGGGCAGGGGGCTACACCTTC.

This clone was detected once. The chain couples TRBV19 to TRBJ1-2; D is possibly TRBD1 (5 bases). Germline lookup yields CDR1 LNHDA and CDR2 SQIVND (reference sequence). The V and J ends lost 8 bases and 2 bases respectively, with 12 bases between them. The length of the CDR3 is 13 residues. CDR3 loop: CASFRGTNYGYTF. Written as DNA, the CDR3 is TGTGCCAGTTTCCGCGGGACCAACTATGGCTACACCTTC.

The chain uses TRBV6-1 and TRBJ2-1, with 8 positions matching TRBD2. V trimming: 5 bases; J trimming: 3 bases; junction bases outside the gene matches: 6. The germline V gene encodes CDR1 MNHNS and CDR2 SASEGT. This CDR3 is 15 amino acids long. CDR3 sequence (DNA): TGTGCCAGCAGTACGTTCCTAGCGGGCTACAATGAGCAGTTCTTC. Protein product: CASSTFLAGYNEQFF.

The V gene is TRBV28, the J gene TRBJ1-5; a weak D match, TRBD1 (5 bases). Per germline, CDR1 MDHEN and CDR2 SYDVKM. V lost 8 bases and J lost 0, with 17 bases in between. There are 16 residues in the CDR3. The CDR3 loop reads CASLAGTSYSNQPQHF. The CDR3 DNA reads TGTGCCAGCCTCGCCGGGACCTCCTATAGCAATCAGCCCCAGCATTTT.

This rearrangement joins TRBV5-1 to TRBJ1-1; 8 positions match TRBD1. This CDR3 contains 14 residues. Germline V gives CDR1 SGHRS, CDR2 YFSETQ. V gave up 6 bases and J gave up 1 base; unmatched junction bases: 5. The CDR3 region is CASKEQGGNTEAFF. The CDR3 DNA is TGCGCCAGCAAGGAACAGGGGGGGAACACTGAAGCTTTCTTT.

The chain has TRBV28 and TRBJ2-6; D is undetermined. V was pared by 0 bases and J by 0 bases, with 9 bases between. Germline CDR1 is MDHEN and CDR2 is SYDVKM. The CDR3 runs 17 residues. The CDR3 sequence: CASSLWAARSGANVLTF. CDR3 DNA sequence: TGTGCCAGCAGTTTATGGGCAGCCCGCTCTGGGGCCAACGTCCTGACTTTC. Using reference TRBV28 and TRBJ2-6 for the parts outside the CDR3, the full variable domain is DVKVTQSSRYLVKRTGEKVFLECVQDMDHENMFWYRQDPGLGLRLIYFSYDVKMKEKGDIPEGYSVSREKKERFSLILESASTNQTSMYLCASSLWAARSGANVLTFGAGSRLTVL.

This clone occurred a few times. The chain combines TRBV19 with TRBJ1-6, with 7 bases that match TRBD1. The CDR3 covers 15 residues. V was pared by 5 bases and J by 9 bases, with 10 bases of the junction left unmatched. Per the germline V gene, CDR1 is LNHDA and CDR2 is SQIVND (reference sequence). The CDR3 protein is CASSALDREGSPLHF. The DNA for the CDR3 is TGTGCCAGTAGTGCTCTTGACAGGGAAGGTTCACCCCTCCACTTT.

This chain uses TRBV23-1 with TRBJ1-6, with D possibly TRBD1 on 5 matching bases. TRBV23-1 is labeled an ORF, and its function is uncertain. CDR3 length: 14 amino acids. V lost 5 bases and J lost 4, with 9 bases in between. Here the CDR3 DNA reads TGCGCCAGCAGTTTAGGACAATATAATTCACCCCTCCACTTT. This codes for CASSLGQYNSPLHF.

Here the CDR3 DNA reads TGTGCCAGCAGGGTGTCCTTGGGGGCTTTCTTT. Amino acid sequence: CASRVSLGAFF. The rearrangement joins TRBV2 to TRBJ1-1; D not resolved. CDR3 length: 11 amino acids. Deletions cut 6 bases from V and 11 bases from J, with 13 bases between. In germline, CDR1 is SNHLY, CDR2 FYNNEI.

The gene calls are TRBV2 and TRBJ1-3, with 11 positions matching TRBD1. Germline trimming cut 6 bases from V and 3 bases from J; bases unmatched to any gene: 1. The CDR3 loop spans 14 amino acids. CDR1 and CDR2 (germline): SNHLY, FYNNEI. The CDR3: CASRDRGLGNTIYF. CDR3 sequence (DNA): TGTGCCAGCAGGGACAGGGGGCTTGGAAACACCATATATTTT.

This clone has just a few counts. The chain employs TRBV4-1 and TRBJ1-1; D may be TRBD1 (5 bases). Trimming shortened V by 3 bases and J by 1 base, and 12 bases separated the two germline ends. Germline V gene sequence: CDR1 MGHRA, CDR2 YSYEKL. The CDR3 sequence is 15 residues long. DNA of the CDR3: TGCGCCAGCAGCCACCAAAGGGGAGGGAACACTGAAGCTTTCTTT. Translation: CASSHQRGGNTEAFF.

The chain uses TRBV9 and TRBJ1-1; D gene uncertain. V lost 3 bases and J lost 4, with 13 bases in between. Germline-derived CDR1 and CDR2 are SGDLS and YYNGEE. There are 14 residues in the CDR3. The CDR3 DNA is TGTGCCAGCAGCGCGTCTCCGGCGGGCACTGAAGCTTTCTTT. This encodes CASSASPAGTEAFF.

This chain joins TRBV29-1 and TRBJ2-5, with TRBD2 matching over 7 bases. Germline assignment: CDR1 SQVTM and CDR2 ANQGSEA. The CDR3 totals 12 residues. V lost 8 bases and J lost 4; bases outside the gene matches: 7. CDR3 sequence (DNA): TGCAGCTCCCGCCGGGGGGTAGAGACCCAGTACTTC. Protein: CSSRRGVETQYF. The whole variable domain, remainder taken from reference TRBV29-1 and TRBJ2-5, is SAVISQKPSRDICQRGTSLTIQCQVDSQVTMMFWYRQQPGQSLTLIATANQGSEATYESGFVIDKFPISRPNLTFSTLTVSNMSPEDSSIYLCSSRRGVETQYFGPGTRLLVL.

This sequence joins TRBV7-3 and TRBJ2-3; 8 nucleotides match TRBD2. This CDR3 is 16 amino acids long. V trimming: 1 base; J trimming: 4 bases; junction bases outside the gene matches: 7. CDR1 is SGHTA, CDR2 FQGTGA, per germline. CDR3: CASSLISGVGADTQYF. Written as DNA, the CDR3 is TGTGCCAGCAGCTTAATTAGCGGGGTAGGAGCAGATACGCAGTATTTT.

This chain connects TRBV13 to TRBJ2-3; weak D call: TRBD2 (7 bases). CDR1 and CDR2 from the germline V gene are PRHDT and FYEKMQ (reference sequence). The V end was cut by 2 bases, the J end by 5 bases, with 17 bases between. The CDR3 totals 16 residues. In nucleotides, the CDR3 is TGTGCCAGCAGCTTAATTTTGGGCGGGGGCCAAGATACGCAGTATTTT. It encodes CASSLILGGGQDTQYF.

J is TRBJ2-3 and V is TRBV5-1; D is ambiguous. CDR3 size: 13 residues. Germline CDR1 reads SGHRS; CDR2 reads YFSETQ. The V end lost 1 base, the J end lost 3 bases, and 6 bases lay between the germline ends. CDR3 nucleotides: TGCGCCAGCAGCTTGTATCAGACAGATACGCAGTATTTT. It specifies CASSLYQTDTQYF.

The J gene is TRBJ2-3, the V gene TRBV7-3; no reliable D call. Germline CDR1 and CDR2: SGHTA and FQGTGA. Trimming removed 5 bases at V and 7 bases at J, with 13 bases between. This CDR3 is built from 13 residues. CDR3 sequence reads: CASSATSRNTQYF. The CDR3 region has the DNA TGTGCCAGCAGCGCCACTTCCCGCAATACGCAGTATTTT.

CDR3 DNA sequence: TGTGCCAGCAGTGAATGGGGCACCTACGAGCAGTACTTC. Translation: CASSEWGTYEQYF. V gene TRBV6-5 combines with J gene TRBJ2-7, with D tentatively TRBD1 (5 bases). This CDR3 has 13 residues. The germline V gene has CDR1 MNHEY and CDR2 SVGAGI. V was cut by 5 bases and J by 2 bases, with 10 bases left in between.